A single sample gave rise to the 12 T cell receptor beta chains below, sequenced in a study of blood T cells in healthy people across ages. The authors ran a second PCR of 7 to 11 cycles using a sample-barcoded 5' primer and a J-beta primer mix. MiXCR was run by TCRdb on the 5' RACE reads, yielding one entry per CDR3 protein. The sample carries 1.5 million to 2 million distinct CDR3 sequences, about 39% recorded once. Material: blood. The source of these receptors is a human donor in good health.

This chain uses TRBV20-1 with TRBJ2-1; 8 nucleotides line up with TRBD2. The CDR3 sequence is 17 residues long. The junction had 10 bases not matched to a gene; V was cut back by 0 bases and J by 3 bases. The germline V gene encodes CDR1 DFQATT and CDR2 SNEGSKA (reference sequence). CDR3 residues: CSAREVKAGGYYNEQFF. CDR3 nucleotide sequence: TGCAGTGCTAGAGAGGTCAAGGCGGGGGGATACTACAATGAGCAGTTCTTC.

The chain carries TRBV28 and TRBJ2-7; unclear D gene. V was shortened by 5 bases and J by 3 bases, with 14 bases between the two germline ends. Germline lookup yields CDR1 MDHEN and CDR2 SYDVKM. CDR3 length equals 14 residues. The CDR3 is CASSDTRMHYEQYF. DNA for the CDR3: TGTGCCAGCAGTGATACTCGTATGCACTACGAGCAGTACTTC.

The chain employs TRBV20-1 and TRBJ1-1; the match to TRBD1 covers 9 bases. Per germline, CDR1 DFQATT and CDR2 SNEGSKA (reference sequence). This CDR3 contains 14 residues. V shed 1 base, J shed 4 bases, and the junction held 4 bases outside the gene matches. CDR3 nucleotides: TGCAGTGCTAGAGGGACAGGGGTGGGCACTGAAGCTTTCTTT. The encoded protein is CSARGTGVGTEAFF.

This clonotype showed up just a few times. V gene TRBV20-1 combines with J gene TRBJ2-5; D gene ambiguous. This CDR3 comprises 13 residues. The germline CDR1 and CDR2 sequences are DFQATT and SNEGSKA (reference sequence). Deletions cut 2 bases from V and 7 bases from J, with 14 bases between. CDR3 protein: CSARLDYLGTQYF. The CDR3 DNA sequence: TGCAGTGCTAGATTGGATTACCTGGGGACCCAGTACTTC.

This chain joins TRBV7-2 and TRBJ1-1; no firm D call. Germline assignment: CDR1 SGHTA and CDR2 FQGNSA. This CDR3 spans 13 amino acids. V was cut by 1 base and J by 7 bases, with 10 bases left in between. The CDR3 bases are TGTGCCAGCAGCTTAGTCGGCGGCCTTGAAGCTTTCTTT. Translating gives CASSLVGGLEAFF.

The V gene is TRBV9, the J gene TRBJ1-4; D is possibly TRBD1 (5 bases). The CDR3 extends over 15 amino acids. Germline assignment: CDR1 SGDLS and CDR2 YYNGEE. The V and J ends lost 0 bases and 5 bases respectively, with 11 bases between them. The CDR3 DNA reads as TGTGCCAGCAGCGTAGAGGCAGGGCCGAATGAAAAACTGTTTTTT. Its protein is CASSVEAGPNEKLFF. The entire variable domain, with the rest obtained from reference TRBV9 and TRBJ1-4, is as follows: DSGVTQTPKHLITATGQRVTLRCSPRSGDLSVYWYQQSLDQGLQFLIQYYNGEERAKGNILERFSAQQFPDLHSELNLSSLELGDSALYFCASSVEAGPNEKLFFGSGTQLSVL.

This chain uses TRBV20-1 with TRBJ1-5, with a possible D match to TRBD1 (6 bases). The CDR3 consists of 15 residues. CDR1 is DFQATT, CDR2 SNEGSKA, per germline (reference sequence). V dropped 0 bases and J dropped 3 bases, with 12 bases sitting between them. In nucleotides, the CDR3 is TGCAGTGCTAGAGATAAGGGGGAAAACAATCAGCCCCAGCATTTT. This translates into CSARDKGENNQPQHF.

The chain uses TRBV4-2 and TRBJ2-3, with D hard to call. The CDR3 runs 17 residues. The V gene's germline CDR1 is LGHNA and CDR2 YNFKEQ. Trimming took 5 bases from V and 0 from J, leaving 18 bases between them. CDR3 protein: CASSSILVVTSTDTQYF. CDR3 in DNA: TGTGCCAGCAGCTCGATCTTAGTGGTCACAAGCACAGATACGCAGTATTTT.

This clonotype was picked up a small number of times. The chain joins TRBV13 to TRBJ2-7; D is unresolved. V was clipped by 8 bases and J by 3 bases, with 8 bases between them. The CDR3 loop spans 11 amino acids. Germline lookup yields CDR1 PRHDT and CDR2 FYEKMQ (reference sequence). The CDR3 DNA follows: TGTGCCAGCGGGTACTACTACGAGCAGTACTTC. Protein sequence: CASGYYYEQYF. The entire variable domain, with the rest obtained from reference TRBV13 and TRBJ2-7, is as follows: AAGVIQSPRHLIKEKRETATLKCYPIPRHDTVYWYQQGPGQDPQFLISFYEKMQSDKGSIPDRFSAQQFSDYHSELNMSSLELGDSALYFCASGYYYEQYFGPGTRLTVT.

This rearrangement joins TRBV29-1 to TRBJ2-7, with D perhaps TRBD2 (8 bases). There are 17 residues in the CDR3. The V gene's germline CDR1 is SQVTM and CDR2 ANQGSEA. Between the trimmed V and J ends, which lost 1 base and 2 bases, there was a span of 21 bases. DNA for the CDR3: TGCAGCGTTGAAGCGGGGGGGGTGGGGACAGTTACCTACGAGCAGTACTTC. Amino acids: CSVEAGGVGTVTYEQYF.

J is TRBJ2-5 and V is TRBV7-9; TRBD2 is a possible D gene (6 bases). The germline CDR1 and CDR2 sequences are SEHNR and FQNEAQ (reference sequence). V lost 0 bases and J lost 4, with 18 bases in between. The CDR3 covers 17 residues. The CDR3, as DNA: TGTGCCAGCAGCTTAGCAGGACTAAACGCTTTTGCAGAGACCCAGTACTTC. Translating it yields CASSLAGLNAFAETQYF. The full variable domain, completed using reference TRBV7-9 and TRBJ2-5, is DTGVSQNPRHKITKRGQNVTFRCDPISEHNRLYWYRQTLGQGPEFLTYFQNEAQLEKSRLLSDRFSAERPKGSFSTLEIQRTEQGDSAMYLCASSLAGLNAFAETQYFGPGTRLLVL.

This clonotype was picked up many times. V gene TRBV6-6 combines with J gene TRBJ2-5; maybe TRBD1 (6 bases). Germline assignment: CDR1 MNHNY and CDR2 SVGAGI (reference sequence). V shed 6 bases and J shed 2 bases, with 10 bases lying between them. CDR3 size: 13 residues. This CDR3 reads CASRSTGQETQYF. The CDR3 DNA follows: TGTGCCAGCAGGTCCACAGGGCAAGAGACCCAGTACTTC.